Below are 21 T cell receptor beta chains sequenced from a single sample in a study of blood T cell repertoires in COVID-19. TCRdb's copy holds only in-frame clones and misses some; the assay was immunoSEQ multiplex PCR. The table records 240,000 or so clones, about 82% of them present only once. Sequencing input: PBMCs or T cells enriched from blood (not recorded which). These receptors were obtained from a woman between 50 and 59 years old who had recovered from COVID-19.

The sample holds a few counts of this clone. The V and J genes are TRBV7-3 and TRBJ1-2, with 8 nucleotides matching TRBD1. The CDR3 is made up of 13 amino acids. Germline V gene data show CDR1 as SGHTA and CDR2 as FQGTGA. J gave up 14 bases and V 2 bases, and 10 bases lay outside the gene matches. This CDR3 reads CASSLGSGDRLTF. CDR3 DNA sequence: TGTGCCAGCAGCTTAGGCTCAGGGGACAGGCTAACCTTC.

The chain combines TRBV7-2 with TRBJ2-1; 8 nucleotides match TRBD2. Germline trimming cut 8 bases from V and 4 bases from J; bases unmatched to any gene: 4. The CDR3 runs 13 residues. Germline V gives CDR1 SGHTA, CDR2 FQGNSA. In DNA form, the CDR3 reads TGTGCCAGCGGACGGGGGGGATACAATGAGCAGTTCTTC. This codes for CASGRGGYNEQFF.

The rearrangement links TRBV5-1 to TRBJ1-2; D uncertain. V lost 2 bases to trimming and J lost 5 bases, with 16 bases between them. Germline V gene sequence: CDR1 SGHRS, CDR2 YFSETQ. CDR3 size: 15 residues. The CDR3 DNA reads as TGCGCCAGCAGCTTACAACCCGAGGTTAGGTATGGCTACACCTTC. This gives the protein CASSLQPEVRYGYTF.

The V call is TRBV10-3, the J call TRBJ2-1; 11 bases are a match to TRBD2. This CDR3 region has 15 residues. J lost 4 bases, V lost 6 bases, and 5 bases had no gene match. CDR1 is ENHRY, CDR2 SYGVKD, per germline. The CDR3 here is CAIRPGLADYNEQFF. The CDR3 nucleotides are TGTGCCATCAGACCGGGACTAGCGGATTACAATGAGCAGTTCTTC.

The rearrangement links TRBV7-3 to TRBJ1-5; the D gene is possibly TRBD1 (5 bases). Trimming took off 1 base at V and 0 bases at J, with 10 bases between the two ends. Germline V gene lookup returns CDR1 SGHTA and CDR2 FQGTGA. CDR3 length: 16 amino acids. CDR3 in amino acids: CASSLIGGYSNQPQHF. The CDR3 nucleotides read TGTGCCAGCAGCTTAATTGGGGGGTATAGCAATCAGCCCCAGCATTTT.

The gene calls are TRBV6-5 and TRBJ2-7, with D possibly matching TRBD1 (7 bases). V was pared by 7 bases and J by 3 bases, with 13 bases between. The germline gives CDR1 MNHEY, CDR2 SVGAGI. This CDR3 has 13 residues. The CDR3 protein is CASTAGGIYEQYF. The CDR3 bases are TGTGCCAGCACCGCAGGGGGGATCTACGAGCAGTACTTC.

The chain recombines TRBV19 with TRBJ2-5, with 7 bases identical to TRBD2. The CDR3 is made up of 16 amino acids. J gave up 1 base and V 1 base, and 6 bases lay outside the gene matches. Germline V gene data show CDR1 as LNHDA and CDR2 as SQIVND (reference sequence). The CDR3 DNA sequence: TGTGCCAGTAGTATAGTTGGTAGCGGGCCCCAAGAGACCCAGTACTTC. It codes for CASSIVGSGPQETQYF.

This sequence joins TRBV15 and TRBJ2-7; D is ambiguous. Germline lookup yields CDR1 LNHNV and CDR2 YYDKDF (reference sequence). Trimming left V 0 bases short and J 7 bases short, with 7 bases between. The CDR3 contains 12 residues. CDR3 sequence: CATSRDFTEQYF. Here the CDR3 DNA reads TGTGCCACCAGCAGAGATTTCACTGAGCAGTACTTC.

This sequence joins TRBV7-2 and TRBJ1-2; D is unclear. Per germline, CDR1 SGHTA and CDR2 FQGNSA. The V gene lost 1 base and the J gene lost 1 base, with 7 bases spanning the gap. The CDR3 extends over 14 amino acids. This CDR3 reads CASSLVSSNYGYTF. The CDR3 DNA follows: TGTGCCAGCAGCTTAGTTTCTAGTAACTATGGCTACACCTTC.

The chain couples TRBV30 to TRBJ1-2; D is possibly TRBD1 (5 bases). The CDR3 consists of 12 residues. Looked up from germline, CDR1 is GTSNPN and CDR2 is SVGIG (reference sequence). V was clipped by 3 bases and J by 2 bases, with 7 bases between them. The CDR3 is CAWRDRNYGYTF. CDR3 DNA sequence: TGTGCCTGGAGAGACAGAAACTATGGCTACACCTTC.

This chain links TRBV19 with TRBJ2-1; 13 bases match TRBD2. Germline CDR1 is LNHDA and CDR2 is SQIVND (reference sequence). V shed 4 bases and J 0 bases; nucleotides not matched to a gene: 3. The CDR3 is 17 residues long. The CDR3 is CASSTRTSGGSYNEQFF. CDR3 nucleotides: TGTGCCAGTAGTACCCGGACTAGCGGGGGCTCCTACAATGAGCAGTTCTTC.

The chain carries TRBV21-1 and TRBJ1-2; no check of the table's D call, TRBD1, against the DNA was made. TRBV21-1 is recorded as a pseudogene. The CDR3 contains 19 residues. The CDR3, as DNA: TGTGCCAGCAGCAAAGGGGAAACAGGGGAGGAGAGGGGCTCTTATGGCTACACCTTC. This codes for CASSKGETGEERGSYGYTF.

This clone appeared a few times. This rearrangement joins TRBV3-1 (or the pseudogene TRBV3-2) to TRBJ1-2; D is possibly TRBD1 (5 bases). Trimming removed 10 bases at V and 8 bases at J, with 14 bases between. The CDR3 is 11 residues long. Germline loops: CDR1 LGHDT, CDR2 YNNKEL (reference sequence). The CDR3 is CATSRGGGYTF. The CDR3 DNA reads TGTGCCACCTCAAGGGGAGGCGGCTACACCTTC.

The chain is built from TRBV5-1 and TRBJ1-3, with TRBD1 identical over 8 bases. V was pared by 7 bases and J by 0 bases, with 3 bases of the junction left unmatched. The CDR3 has 14 residues. Looked up from germline, CDR1 is SGHRS and CDR2 is YFSETQ. As DNA, the CDR3 is TGCGCCAGCGGGGACAGGAACTCTGGAAACACCATATATTTT. The encoded protein is CASGDRNSGNTIYF.

The chain combines TRBV10-3 with TRBJ1-2, with 10 bases identical to TRBD1. Losses at the gene ends were 2 bases for V and 2 bases for J; bases not matched to a gene: 5. The CDR3 extends over 16 amino acids. Germline lookup yields CDR1 ENHRY and CDR2 SYGVKD. The CDR3 DNA reads TGTGCCATCAGTGAGGCCCCGACAGGGGGCAACTATGGCTACACCTTC. Amino acid sequence: CAISEAPTGGNYGYTF.

The CDR3 reads CASSYSGRGWGYTF. DNA for the CDR3: TGTGCCAGCAGTTACTCTGGCAGGGGCTGGGGCTACACCTTC. This chain uses TRBV6-5 with TRBJ1-2; tentatively, D is TRBD1 (6 bases). CDR3 length equals 14 residues. V lost 0 bases and J 8 bases, leaving 13 bases between the germline ends. Germline CDR1 reads MNHEY; CDR2 reads SVGAGI.

The V and J genes are TRBV2 and TRBJ2-3; D is ambiguous. Germline CDR1 SNHLY, CDR2 FYNNEI. The CDR3 sequence is 11 residues long. Trimming left V 3 bases short and J 10 bases short, with 8 bases between. The CDR3 bases are TGTGCCAGCAGTGAGAACCGAGCGCAGTATTTT. This codes for CASSENRAQYF.

This sequence joins TRBV6-2 or TRBV6-3 and TRBJ1-2; 7 bases fit TRBD1. This CDR3 region has 18 residues. Germline V gene data show CDR1 as MNHEY and CDR2 as SVGEGT. J gave up 6 bases and V 6 bases, and 22 bases lay outside the gene matches. CDR3 coding DNA: TGTGCCAGCAGCCCCCCTGGATACGTGCCAGGGGGTGATGATGGCTACACCTTC. It is translated as CASSPPGYVPGGDDGYTF.

The chain uses TRBV19 and TRBJ1-1; TRBD1 matches at 8 bases. The length of the CDR3 is 12 residues. CDR1 is LNHDA and CDR2 is SQIVND in the germline V gene (reference sequence). The ends lost 6 bases at V and 5 bases at J; junction bases unmatched: 2. CDR3 region: CASSRTGTEAFF. The CDR3 DNA sequence: TGTGCCAGTAGCCGGACAGGGACTGAAGCTTTCTTT.

The chain couples TRBV20-1 to TRBJ2-7; tentative D call: TRBD2 (7 bases). This CDR3 is built from 11 residues. The ends were cut back, 7 bases at V and 4 bases at J, with 11 bases in the middle. Per the germline V gene, CDR1 is DFQATT and CDR2 is SNEGSKA (reference sequence). Here the CDR3 reads CSVKGGYEQYF. DNA for the CDR3: TGCAGTGTCAAGGGGGGGTACGAGCAGTACTTC.

This clone came up once. The rearrangement uses TRBV7-9 and TRBJ1-2, with D possibly being TRBD1 (5 bases). The CDR3 is made up of 18 amino acids. CDR1 is SEHNR, CDR2 FQNEAQ, per germline (reference sequence). Trimming took off 1 base at V and 0 bases at J, with 18 bases between the two ends. The CDR3 region is CASSLESRVRETNYGYTF. CDR3 coding DNA: TGTGCCAGCAGCTTAGAATCCAGGGTCCGAGAGACTAACTATGGCTACACCTTC.